This T cell receptor (beta chain) was found in a study of CD8+ T cells in alopecia areata. This clone was counted a few times. The V gene end was trimmed by 4 bases and the J gene end by 4 bases; junction bases not matched to a gene: 7. The CDR3 loop spans 13 amino acids. CDR1 and CDR2 from the germline V gene are SQVTM and ANQGSEA. Described treatment: oral pan-JAK inhibitor, 5-10 mg twice daily. Extraction and reverse transcription of RNA yielded cDNA as the sequencing template. Assay used: immunoSEQ multiplex PCR; TCRdb lists only in-frame clones, some missing. The table has 150,000 or so clones, roughly two thirds seen once.

The sequence was obtained from a human donor with alopecia areata. The starting material was CD4+ T cells sorted from blood, obtained at week 4, from a patient treated with tofacitinib. The genes are TRBV29-1 and TRBJ2-7, with 7 bases matching TRBD2. The CDR3 DNA follows: TGCAGCGTTGCCGGGACTACATTTTACGAGCAGTACTTC. It encodes CSVAGTTFYEQYF.